A single sample gave rise to the 15 T cell receptor beta chains below, sequenced in a study of identical twins. One entry per CDR3 protein results from TCRdb running MiXCR on the 5' RACE reads. The profile covers 410,000 or so distinct CDR3 sequences, with about 18% appearing a single time and approximately 12% taken by the ten largest. The sample comprised naive T cells sorted from blood. The receptors were gathered from a man over 45 in good health.

V is TRBV10-3 and J is TRBJ2-7, with 7 bases that match TRBD1. The ends lost 3 bases at V and 4 bases at J; junction bases unmatched: 9. Germline loops: CDR1 ENHRY, CDR2 SYGVKD. The CDR3 sequence is 15 residues long. The CDR3 coding sequence is TGTGCCATCAGTGACCCCGGCAGGGGGAATTACGAGCAGTACTTC. It yields the protein CAISDPGRGNYEQYF.

Written as DNA, the CDR3 is TGCGCCAGCAGCCAAGAACCCACGGGTGGGGGACTAGCGACAGGGTATGAGCAGTTCTTC. Its translation is CASSQEPTGGGLATGYEQFF. V and J are TRBV4-3 and TRBJ2-1; 10 positions agree with TRBD2. J was trimmed by 8 bases and V by 0 bases; bases with no gene match: 19. Germline-derived CDR1 and CDR2 are LGHNA and YSLEER. This CDR3 spans 20 amino acids.

This clonotype appeared a few times. The rearrangement joins TRBV7-2 to TRBJ2-3; tentatively, D is TRBD2 (5 bases). CDR1 SGHTA and CDR2 FQGNSA come from the germline V gene. This CDR3 has 15 amino acids. V lost 7 bases to trimming and J lost 0 bases, with 14 bases between them. The CDR3 sequence is CASKRELSSTDTQYF. For the CDR3, the DNA is TGTGCCAGCAAGAGGGAGCTCTCTAGCACAGATACGCAGTATTTT.

Ten or more counts support this clonotype. V and J are TRBV24-1 and TRBJ2-5; 7 nucleotides match TRBD1. With V trimmed by 3 bases and J by 4 bases, 4 bases remained unmatched. CDR3 size: 14 residues. In germline, CDR1 is KGHDR, CDR2 SFDVKD. The CDR3 DNA follows: TGTGCCACCAGTGATCCTGGACAGGTAGAGACCCAGTACTTC. As protein: CATSDPGQVETQYF.

The gene calls are TRBV12-3 or TRBV12-4 and TRBJ1-2; D is uncertain. The V gene lost 1 base and the J gene lost 0 bases, with 12 bases spanning the gap. CDR3 length equals 16 residues. The CDR3 loop is CASSLGAGASNYGYTF. CDR3 nucleotide sequence: TGTGCCAGCAGTTTAGGGGCAGGAGCGTCTAACTATGGCTACACCTTC.

This clonotype was picked up many times. The J gene is TRBJ2-1, the V gene TRBV7-2; D possibly corresponds to TRBD1 (5 bases). CDR3 length: 13 residues. V was pared by 6 bases and J by 5 bases, with 11 bases between. The V gene's germline CDR1 is SGHTA and CDR2 FQGNSA. The CDR3 DNA is TGTGCCAGCAGTTTGGGGCCCAACAATGAGCAGTTCTTC. Its protein is CASSLGPNNEQFF.

This sequence joins TRBV20-1 and TRBJ2-7; 8 bases map to TRBD2. This CDR3 comprises 14 residues. The germline V gene has CDR1 DFQATT and CDR2 SNEGSKA (reference sequence). Trimming removed 0 bases from V and 5 bases from J; junction bases left unmatched: 6. CDR3 DNA sequence: TGCAGTGCTAGAGATCTTGGCGGGAGGAACGAGCAGTACTTC. Its protein is CSARDLGGRNEQYF.

The V and J genes are TRBV7-2 and TRBJ2-3; TRBD1 might be the D (5 bases). Germline CDR1 reads SGHTA; CDR2 reads FQGNSA. Trimming took off 3 bases at V and 6 bases at J, with 10 bases between the two ends. CDR3 length equals 13 residues. CDR3 region: CASSFGKGDTQYF. The CDR3 bases are TGTGCCAGCAGCTTCGGAAAGGGGGATACGCAGTATTTT.

This clonotype occurred a few times. V and J are TRBV20-1 and TRBJ2-2; weak D call: TRBD2 (6 bases). V was trimmed by 7 bases and J by 3 bases, leaving 12 bases between them. The CDR3 is 13 residues long. Germline CDR1 and CDR2: DFQATT and SNEGSKA (reference sequence). The CDR3 loop is CSVSAGYTGELFF. DNA of the CDR3: TGCAGTGTCTCGGCGGGATACACCGGGGAGCTGTTTTTT.

The rearrangement links TRBV3-1 to TRBJ2-1, with D unclear. V shed 6 bases and J shed 2 bases, with 8 bases lying between them. Germline V gene data show CDR1 as LGHDT and CDR2 as YNNKEL (reference sequence). This CDR3 spans 13 amino acids. DNA for the CDR3: TGTGCCAGCAGGACTGGCCCCTACAATGAGCAGTTCTTC. This encodes CASRTGPYNEQFF.

The sample holds a few counts of this clonotype. The chain is built from TRBV27 and TRBJ1-6; weak D call: TRBD1 (5 bases). Germline V gives CDR1 MNHEY, CDR2 SMNVEV (reference sequence). The CDR3 is 15 residues long. With 6 bases removed from V and 6 bases from J, the gap between germline ends came to 15 bases. CDR3 nucleotides: TGTGCCAGCAGATCGGGGGGACTACCTAATTCACCCCTCCACTTT. It is translated as CASRSGGLPNSPLHF.

This clonotype was detected once. The rearrangement links TRBV14 to TRBJ1-1; tentative D call: TRBD1 (5 bases). The CDR3 runs 13 residues. Trimming stripped 4 bases from V and 7 bases from J, with 13 bases between. Germline V CDR1 and CDR2: SGHDN, FVKESK. CDR3 region: CASSLRGGIEAFF. CDR3 sequence (DNA): TGTGCCAGCAGCCTTCGGGGGGGGATTGAAGCTTTCTTT.

Ten or more counts support this clonotype. V is TRBV5-1 and J is TRBJ2-3; D unclear. Trimming took 4 bases from V and 2 from J, leaving 8 bases between them. CDR3 size: 13 residues. Germline lookup yields CDR1 SGHRS and CDR2 YFSETQ. The CDR3 spells CASSPGPTDTQYF. Written as DNA, the CDR3 is TGCGCCAGCAGCCCCGGACCCACAGATACGCAGTATTTT.

This chain connects TRBV7-2 to TRBJ2-5; weak D call: TRBD2 (5 bases). The CDR3 sequence is 16 residues long. Trimming left V 5 bases short and J 2 bases short, with 18 bases between. The germline CDR1 and CDR2 sequences are SGHTA and FQGNSA. CDR3 in amino acids: CASSRSRGSGQETQYF. CDR3 nucleotide sequence: TGTGCCAGCAGCCGGTCGAGAGGATCGGGACAAGAGACCCAGTACTTC.

This clonotype was seen at least ten times. CDR3 protein: CASSLPSGGSYNEQFF. CDR3 nucleotide sequence: TGCGCCAGCAGCTTGCCTAGCGGGGGCTCCTACAATGAGCAGTTCTTC. This rearrangement joins TRBV5-1 to TRBJ2-1; 10 positions match TRBD2. Trimming took 1 base from V and 0 from J; bases not matched to a gene: 1. CDR3 length: 16 amino acids. CDR1 is SGHRS and CDR2 is YFSETQ in the germline V gene.